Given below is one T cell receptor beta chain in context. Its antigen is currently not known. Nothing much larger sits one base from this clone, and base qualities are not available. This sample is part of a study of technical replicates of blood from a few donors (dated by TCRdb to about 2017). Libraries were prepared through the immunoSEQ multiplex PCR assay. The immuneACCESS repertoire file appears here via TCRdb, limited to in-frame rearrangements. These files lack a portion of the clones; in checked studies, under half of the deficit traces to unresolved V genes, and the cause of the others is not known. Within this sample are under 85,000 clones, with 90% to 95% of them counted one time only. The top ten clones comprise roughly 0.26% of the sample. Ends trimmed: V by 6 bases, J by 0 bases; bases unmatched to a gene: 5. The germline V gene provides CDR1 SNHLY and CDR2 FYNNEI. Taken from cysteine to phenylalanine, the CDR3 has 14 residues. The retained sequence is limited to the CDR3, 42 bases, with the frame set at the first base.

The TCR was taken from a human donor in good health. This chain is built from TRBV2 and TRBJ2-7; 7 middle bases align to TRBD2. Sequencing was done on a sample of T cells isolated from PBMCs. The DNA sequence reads TGTGCCAGCAGCGCCGGGAGGTCCTCCTACGAGCAGTACTTC. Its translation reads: CASSAGRSSYEQYF. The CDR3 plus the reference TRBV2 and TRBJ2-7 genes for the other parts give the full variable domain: EPEVTQTPSHQVTQMGQEVILRCVPISNHLYFYWYRQILGQKVEFLVSFYNNEISEKSEIFDDQFSVERPDGSNFTLKIRSTKLEDSAMYFCASSAGRSSYEQYFGPGTRLTVT.